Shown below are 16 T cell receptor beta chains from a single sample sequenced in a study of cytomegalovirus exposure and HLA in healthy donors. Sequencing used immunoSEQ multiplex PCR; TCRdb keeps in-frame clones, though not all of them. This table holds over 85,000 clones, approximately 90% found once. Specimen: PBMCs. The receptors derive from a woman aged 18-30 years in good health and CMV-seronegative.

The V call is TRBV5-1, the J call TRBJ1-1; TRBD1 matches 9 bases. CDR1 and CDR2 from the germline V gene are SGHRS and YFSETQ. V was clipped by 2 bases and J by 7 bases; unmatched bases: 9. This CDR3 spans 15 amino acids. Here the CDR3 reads CASSFVQQGAGEAFF. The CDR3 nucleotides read TGCGCCAGCAGCTTTGTTCAACAGGGGGCAGGTGAAGCTTTCTTT.

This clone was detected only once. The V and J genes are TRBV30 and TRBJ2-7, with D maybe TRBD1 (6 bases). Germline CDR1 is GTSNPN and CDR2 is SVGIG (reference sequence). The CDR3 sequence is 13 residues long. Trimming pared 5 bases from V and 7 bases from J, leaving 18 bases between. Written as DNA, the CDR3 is TGTGCCTGGGACTCGACAGGAAGAGGGGAGCAGTACTTC. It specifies CAWDSTGRGEQYF.

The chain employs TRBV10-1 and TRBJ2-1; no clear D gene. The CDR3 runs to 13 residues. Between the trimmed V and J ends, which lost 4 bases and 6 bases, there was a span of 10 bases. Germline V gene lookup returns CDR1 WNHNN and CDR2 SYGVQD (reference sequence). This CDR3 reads CASSAVSGNEQFF. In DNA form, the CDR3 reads TGCGCCAGCAGTGCGGTCTCAGGCAATGAGCAGTTCTTC.

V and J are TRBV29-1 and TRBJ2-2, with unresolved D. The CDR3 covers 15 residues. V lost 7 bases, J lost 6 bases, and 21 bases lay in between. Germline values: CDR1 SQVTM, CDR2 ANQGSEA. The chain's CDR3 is CSAPLGYAGSGELFF. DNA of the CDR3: TGCAGCGCCCCCCTCGGGTACGCCGGCTCCGGGGAGCTGTTTTTT.

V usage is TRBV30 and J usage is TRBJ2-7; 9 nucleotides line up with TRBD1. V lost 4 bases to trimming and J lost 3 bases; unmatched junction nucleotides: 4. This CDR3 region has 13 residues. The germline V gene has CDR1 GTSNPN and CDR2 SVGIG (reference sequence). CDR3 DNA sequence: TGTGCCTGGACGCCGGGACAGGGCTACGAGCAGTACTTC. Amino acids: CAWTPGQGYEQYF.

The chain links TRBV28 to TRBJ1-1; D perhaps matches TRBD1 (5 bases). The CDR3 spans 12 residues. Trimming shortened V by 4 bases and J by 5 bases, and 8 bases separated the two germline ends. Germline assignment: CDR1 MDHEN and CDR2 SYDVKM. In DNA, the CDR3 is TGTGCCAGCAGTTCTGGGGGGACTGAAGCTTTCTTT. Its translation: CASSSGGTEAFF.

The CDR3, as DNA: TGTGCCAGCAGCCTGACTAGCGGGAGTAGTTACGAGCAGTACTTC. Translated: CASSLTSGSSYEQYF. The chain combines TRBV9 with TRBJ2-7, with TRBD2 matching 12 bases. The CDR3 consists of 15 residues. The V gene end was trimmed by 4 bases and the J gene end by 4 bases; junction bases not matched to a gene: 6. Germline loops: CDR1 SGDLS, CDR2 YYNGEE.

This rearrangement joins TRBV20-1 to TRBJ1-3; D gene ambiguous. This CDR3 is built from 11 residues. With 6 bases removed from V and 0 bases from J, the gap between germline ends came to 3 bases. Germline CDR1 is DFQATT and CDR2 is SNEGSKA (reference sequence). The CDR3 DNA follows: TGCAGTGCCGGCTCTGGAAACACCATATATTTT. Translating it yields CSAGSGNTIYF.

The CDR3 spells CASSLAASGGFTDTQYF. In DNA form, the CDR3 reads TGTGCCAGCAGCTTAGCAGCTAGCGGGGGGTTCACAGATACGCAGTATTTT. The chain combines TRBV7-9 with TRBJ2-3, with 11 bases lining up with TRBD2. The CDR3 is 17 residues long. Germline-derived CDR1 and CDR2 are SEHNR and FQNEAQ (reference sequence). The trim removed 0 bases at V and 2 bases at J, leaving 4 bases unmatched.

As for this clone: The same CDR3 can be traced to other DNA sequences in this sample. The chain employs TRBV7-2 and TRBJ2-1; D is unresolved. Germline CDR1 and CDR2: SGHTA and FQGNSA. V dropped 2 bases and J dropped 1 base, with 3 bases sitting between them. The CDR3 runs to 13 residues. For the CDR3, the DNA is TGTGCCAGCAGCTTATCTTCCTACAATGAGCAGTTCTTC. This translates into CASSLSSYNEQFF.

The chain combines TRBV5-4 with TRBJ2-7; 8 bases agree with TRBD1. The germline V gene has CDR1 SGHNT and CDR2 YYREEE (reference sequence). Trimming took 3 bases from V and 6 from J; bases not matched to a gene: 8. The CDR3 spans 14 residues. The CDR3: CASSYLDRVPEQYF. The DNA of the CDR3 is TGTGCCAGCAGCTATTTGGACAGGGTACCCGAGCAGTACTTC.

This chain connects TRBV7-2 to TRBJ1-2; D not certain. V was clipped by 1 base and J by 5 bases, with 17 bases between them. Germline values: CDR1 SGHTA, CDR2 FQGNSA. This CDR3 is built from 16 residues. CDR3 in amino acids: CASSLGSGSPGYGYTF. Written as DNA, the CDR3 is TGTGCCAGCAGCTTAGGGTCGGGGTCCCCCGGATATGGCTACACCTTC.

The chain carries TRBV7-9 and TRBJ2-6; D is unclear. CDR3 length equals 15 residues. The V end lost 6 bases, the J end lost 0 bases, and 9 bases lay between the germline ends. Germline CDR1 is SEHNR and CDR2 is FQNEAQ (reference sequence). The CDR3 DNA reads TGTGCCAGCAGATCTTATCGCTCTGGGGCCAACGTCCTGACTTTC. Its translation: CASRSYRSGANVLTF. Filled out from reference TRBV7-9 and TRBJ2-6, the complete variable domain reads DTGVSQNPRHKITKRGQNVTFRCDPISEHNRLYWYRQTLGQGPEFLTYFQNEAQLEKSRLLSDRFSAERPKGSFSTLEIQRTEQGDSAMYLCASRSYRSGANVLTFGAGSRLTVL.

CDR3 sequence reads: CASSPRRSGDFTGELFF. DNA of the CDR3: TGTGCCAGCAGCCCCCGCCGTAGCGGGGACTTCACCGGGGAGCTGTTTTTT. This chain links TRBV4-2 with TRBJ2-2; 8 bases align to TRBD2. The CDR3 consists of 17 residues. V dropped 4 bases and J dropped 4; count of bases not matched to a gene: 11. In germline, CDR1 is LGHNA, CDR2 YNFKEQ.

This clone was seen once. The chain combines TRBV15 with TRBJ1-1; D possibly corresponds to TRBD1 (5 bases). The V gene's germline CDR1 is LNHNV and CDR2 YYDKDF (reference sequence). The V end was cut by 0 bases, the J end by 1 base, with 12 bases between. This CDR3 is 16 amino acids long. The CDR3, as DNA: TGTGCCACCAGCAGAGATGGGGGGGTTAGGAACACTGAAGCTTTCTTT. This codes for CATSRDGGVRNTEAFF.

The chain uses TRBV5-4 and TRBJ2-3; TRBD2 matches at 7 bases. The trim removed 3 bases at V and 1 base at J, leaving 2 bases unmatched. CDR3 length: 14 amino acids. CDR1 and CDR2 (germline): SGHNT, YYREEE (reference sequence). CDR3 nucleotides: TGTGCCAGCAGCTGGGCGGGAGGCACAGATACGCAGTATTTT. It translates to CASSWAGGTDTQYF. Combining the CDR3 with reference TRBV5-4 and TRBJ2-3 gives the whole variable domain ETGVTQSPTHLIKTRGQQVTLRCSSQSGHNTVSWYQQALGQGPQFIFQYYREEENGRGNFPPRFSGLQFPNYSSELNVNALELDDSALYLCASSWAGGTDTQYFGPGTRLTVL.